One T cell receptor beta chain is described in this entry. This entry comes from a study of PD-L1 blockade in urothelial cancer. Assay: immunoSEQ multiplex PCR; the TCRdb copy retains only in-frame clones and omits some. The sample comprises 50,000 to 65,000 clones, just over 85% of which are singletons, and less than 3.5% rests with the top ten. Urothelial carcinoma affected the patients, and it was locally advanced or metastatic. This receptor was taken from a man aged 45 to 65 with urothelial cancer. The sequencing here drew on PBMCs, taken around atezolizumab (anti-PD-L1) treatment.

CDR3 residues: CATRLAGGLQETQYF. The DNA of the CDR3 is TGTGCCACCAGACTAGCGGGAGGGCTCCAAGAGACCCAGTACTTC. The rearrangement links TRBV15 to TRBJ2-5, with 13 bases fitting TRBD2. Germline-derived CDR1 and CDR2 are LNHNV and YYDKDF (reference sequence). The trim removed 6 bases at V and 1 base at J, leaving 2 bases unmatched. The CDR3 is made up of 15 amino acids.